The 21 T cell receptor beta chains below all came from one sample that was sequenced in a study of shared clonotypes between healthy human individuals. Naive CD8 isolation took CD45RO-negative cells positively selected for CCR7 and excluded terminally differentiated effector memory CD45RA+ cells. Some clones are missing from TCRdb's copy, which holds only in-frame ones; the method was immunoSEQ multiplex PCR. Of 1.5 million to 2.5 million clones listed, approximately 94% are singletons. The sample taken for sequencing was naive CD8+ T cells sorted from blood. These receptor sequences come from a man aged 18 to 29 in good health.

The chain combines TRBV5-3 with TRBJ2-3, with D perhaps matching TRBD1 (6 bases). TRBV5-3 is labeled an ORF, and its function is uncertain. V shed 4 bases and J shed 2 bases, with 17 bases lying between them. This CDR3 is built from 16 residues. The CDR3: CARSPPGHPNTDTQYF. CDR3 in DNA: TGTGCCAGAAGCCCGCCGGGACACCCCAACACAGATACGCAGTATTTT.

This chain connects TRBV5-6 to TRBJ1-2; D remains unclear. Trimming cost V 4 bases and J 0 bases, with 10 bases left between them. This CDR3 has 14 residues. Germline CDR1 is SGHDT and CDR2 is YYEEEE. The CDR3 coding sequence is TGTGCCAGCAGCCCGGACGGATCTAACTATGGCTACACCTTC. As protein: CASSPDGSNYGYTF.

This chain joins TRBV9 and TRBJ1-1; the D gene is possibly TRBD1 (6 bases). In germline, CDR1 is SGDLS, CDR2 YYNGEE. V was clipped by 6 bases and J by 2 bases, with 14 bases between them. CDR3 size: 14 residues. The CDR3 DNA is TGTGCCAGCACAGAAGGGGGATTTAACACTGAAGCTTTCTTT. Amino acids: CASTEGGFNTEAFF.

For the CDR3, the DNA is TGTGCCTGGAGTGCCGATGCGGGGGGGTACGAGCAGTACTTC. It yields the protein CAWSADAGGYEQYF. V and J are TRBV30 and TRBJ2-7; 9 positions agree with TRBD2. The CDR3 has 14 amino acids. V was clipped by 1 base and J by 4 bases; unmatched bases: 5. Germline V gene data show CDR1 as GTSNPN and CDR2 as SVGIG (reference sequence).

The chain couples TRBV27 to TRBJ2-7; TRBD1 aligns across 7 bases. The CDR3 extends over 15 amino acids. The V segment lost 2 bases and the J segment 2 bases; nucleotides outside the gene matches: 6. Per the germline V gene, CDR1 is MNHEY and CDR2 is SMNVEV (reference sequence). This chain's CDR3 is CASSLVQGTPYEQYF. The CDR3 DNA is TGTGCCAGCAGTTTAGTACAGGGGACCCCCTACGAGCAGTACTTC.

The J gene is TRBJ2-7, the V gene TRBV27; 12 nucleotides agree with TRBD1. Germline lookup yields CDR1 MNHEY and CDR2 SMNVEV (reference sequence). Losses at the gene ends were 5 bases for V and 5 bases for J; bases not matched to a gene: 7. The CDR3 sequence is 15 residues long. CDR3 protein: CASSIGTGGRDEQYF. Written as DNA, the CDR3 is TGTGCCAGCAGTATTGGGACAGGGGGCAGGGACGAGCAGTACTTC.

This sequence joins TRBV11-2 and TRBJ2-3, with D possibly matching TRBD1 (6 bases). Trimming removed 3 bases from V and 5 bases from J, with 9 bases in between. Looked up from germline, CDR1 is SGHAT and CDR2 is FQNNGV. CDR3 size: 13 residues. CDR3 protein: CASSLAGEDTQYF. Here the CDR3 DNA reads TGTGCCAGCAGCTTGGCAGGGGAAGATACGCAGTATTTT.

This clone was counted once. The chain combines TRBV4-1 with TRBJ2-5; 10 bases line up with TRBD2. V shed 4 bases, J shed 3 bases, and the junction held 2 bases outside the gene matches. The CDR3 length is 14 residues. In germline, CDR1 is MGHRA, CDR2 YSYEKL. Here the CDR3 DNA reads TGCGCCAGCAGCCTCCTAGCGGGGGAAGAGACCCAGTACTTC. It translates to CASSLLAGEETQYF.

Turning to this clone: Other DNA sequences within the sample encode an identical CDR3. The chain joins TRBV19 to TRBJ2-7, with TRBD1 matching 10 bases. The V and J ends lost 3 bases and 3 bases, in that order; junction bases with no gene match: 5. The CDR3 is 15 amino acids. The V gene's germline CDR1 is LNHDA and CDR2 SQIVND (reference sequence). In DNA, the CDR3 is TGTGCCAGTAGTATTTCCGGGACAGGGGACTACGAGCAGTACTTC. Translation: CASSISGTGDYEQYF. Full variable domain (remainder filled in from reference TRBV19 and TRBJ2-7): DGGITQSPKYLFRKEGQNVTLSCEQNLNHDAMYWYRQDPGQGLRLIYYSQIVNDFQKGDIAEGYSVSREKKESFPLTVTSAQKNPTAFYLCASSISGTGDYEQYFGPGTRLTVT.

The chain recombines TRBV10-1 with TRBJ2-1, with 11 nucleotides matching TRBD2. From germline, CDR1 is WNHNN and CDR2 SYGVQD (reference sequence). This CDR3 comprises 15 residues. V shed 3 bases, J shed 4 bases, and the junction held 2 bases outside the gene matches. The CDR3 loop reads CASSDASGRYNEQFF. DNA for the CDR3: TGCGCCAGCAGTGACGCTAGCGGGAGGTACAATGAGCAGTTCTTC.

The DNA for the CDR3 is TGTGCCAGCAGCCCATCCGGGGTGGCAACCCTTGATGGCTACACCTTC. Protein: CASSPSGVATLDGYTF. The gene calls are TRBV9 and TRBJ1-2, with unresolved D. V was shortened by 4 bases and J by 6 bases, with 22 bases between the two germline ends. CDR1 is SGDLS, CDR2 YYNGEE, per germline. This CDR3 spans 16 amino acids. The full variable domain, in which reference TRBV9 and TRBJ1-2 provide the parts outside the CDR3, is DSGVTQTPKHLITATGQRVTLRCSPRSGDLSVYWYQQSLDQGLQFLIQYYNGEERAKGNILERFSAQQFPDLHSELNLSSLELGDSALYFCASSPSGVATLDGYTFGSGTRLTVV.

This clone is a singleton in its sample. The rearrangement links TRBV15 to TRBJ1-2, with 10 nucleotides matching TRBD1. The trim removed 1 base at V and 4 bases at J, leaving 6 bases unmatched. Germline CDR1 and CDR2: LNHNV and YYDKDF (reference sequence). The CDR3 contains 16 residues. CDR3 sequence reads: CATSRGQGADIYGYTF. The CDR3, as DNA: TGTGCCACCAGCAGAGGACAGGGGGCGGACATCTATGGCTACACCTTC.

The V call is TRBV13, the J call TRBJ1-2, with D possibly being TRBD1 (6 bases). Trimming shortened V by 5 bases and J by 2 bases, and 18 bases separated the two germline ends. Per germline, CDR1 PRHDT and CDR2 FYEKMQ (reference sequence). This CDR3 is built from 16 residues. Here the CDR3 reads CASSANTGQKNYGYTF. CDR3 sequence (DNA): TGTGCCAGCAGCGCCAACACTGGACAGAAAAACTATGGCTACACCTTC. Supplemented by reference TRBV13 and TRBJ1-2, the full variable domain reads AAGVIQSPRHLIKEKRETATLKCYPIPRHDTVYWYQQGPGQDPQFLISFYEKMQSDKGSIPDRFSAQQFSDYHSELNMSSLELGDSALYFCASSANTGQKNYGYTFGSGTRLTVV.

The sample holds one count of this clone. The DNA for the CDR3 is TGTGCCAGCAGTCTCCTAGCGGGAGCGGATACGCAGTATTTT. The encoded protein is CASSLLAGADTQYF. V gene TRBV7-9 combines with J gene TRBJ2-3; 10 bases are a match to TRBD2. The CDR3 spans 14 residues. Germline values: CDR1 SEHNR, CDR2 FQNEAQ (reference sequence). V was clipped by 6 bases and J by 6 bases; unmatched bases: 6.

In its sample, this clone was seen once. Other DNA sequences in this sample translate to the same CDR3. CDR3: CASSSLYEQYF. The CDR3 DNA reads as TGTGCCAGCAGCTCCCTGTACGAGCAGTACTTC. V usage is TRBV7-8 and J usage is TRBJ2-7; no firm D call. The V end was cut by 4 bases, the J end by 4 bases, with 5 bases between. This CDR3 is built from 11 residues. Per the germline V gene, CDR1 is SGHVS and CDR2 is FQNEAQ.

The chain links TRBV9 to TRBJ2-7; 14 bases map to TRBD2. CDR1 and CDR2 from the germline V gene are SGDLS and YYNGEE. CDR3 length: 17 amino acids. V lost 0 bases and J lost 6; bases outside the gene matches: 8. The CDR3 region is CASSVEGTSGSKGEQYF. The CDR3, as DNA: TGTGCCAGCAGCGTAGAGGGGACTAGCGGGAGCAAGGGCGAGCAGTACTTC.

With respect to this clone: Other DNA sequences in the sample encode the same CDR3. The rearrangement joins TRBV9 to TRBJ2-7; D not resolved. The V and J ends lost 2 bases and 7 bases respectively, with 13 bases between them. Germline V gene lookup returns CDR1 SGDLS and CDR2 YYNGEE. This CDR3 has 13 residues. The CDR3 bases are TGTGCCAGCAGCGTCGGTAACTCGGGTGAGCAGTACTTC. Amino acid sequence: CASSVGNSGEQYF.

V gene TRBV27 combines with J gene TRBJ2-1; D possibly matches TRBD1 or TRBD2 (5 bases each). Trimming cost V 0 bases and J 2 bases, with 11 bases left between them. From germline, CDR1 is MNHEY and CDR2 SMNVEV (reference sequence). The length of the CDR3 is 16 residues. CDR3 region: CASSLSTGPAYNEQFF. As DNA, the CDR3 is TGTGCCAGCAGTTTATCGACGGGACCGGCCTACAATGAGCAGTTCTTC.

This clone was seen a few times. Other DNA sequences of this sample code for an identical CDR3. V usage is TRBV19 and J usage is TRBJ1-1, with 7 bases aligning to TRBD1. This CDR3 has 14 amino acids. V dropped 3 bases and J dropped 1; count of bases not matched to a gene: 2. The germline gives CDR1 LNHDA, CDR2 SQIVND (reference sequence). CDR3 DNA sequence: TGTGCCAGTAGTATTAGGGACAGGAACACTGAAGCTTTCTTT. It specifies CASSIRDRNTEAFF. The variable domain in full, completed from reference TRBV19 and TRBJ1-1, reads DGGITQSPKYLFRKEGQNVTLSCEQNLNHDAMYWYRQDPGQGLRLIYYSQIVNDFQKGDIAEGYSVSREKKESFPLTVTSAQKNPTAFYLCASSIRDRNTEAFFGQGTRLTVV.

V is TRBV5-3 and J is TRBJ2-3; TRBD2 aligns across 10 bases. TRBV5-3 is treated as an ORF (open reading frame) with a function not yet certain. J gave up 0 bases and V 0 bases, and 7 bases lay outside the gene matches. The CDR3 runs 18 residues. The CDR3 region has the DNA TGTGCCAGAAGCTTGGAGCCTAGCGGGGGCGGTAGCACAGATACGCAGTATTTT. It is translated as CARSLEPSGGGSTDTQYF.

The V and J genes are TRBV19 and TRBJ2-7, with 7 nucleotides matching TRBD1. The V gene end was trimmed by 2 bases and the J gene end by 3 bases; junction bases not matched to a gene: 4. CDR1 and CDR2 (germline): LNHDA, SQIVND (reference sequence). The CDR3 length is 14 residues. The CDR3 bases are TGTGCCAGTAGTATAACGGCAGGGGGCTACGAGCAGTACTTC. Its protein is CASSITAGGYEQYF.